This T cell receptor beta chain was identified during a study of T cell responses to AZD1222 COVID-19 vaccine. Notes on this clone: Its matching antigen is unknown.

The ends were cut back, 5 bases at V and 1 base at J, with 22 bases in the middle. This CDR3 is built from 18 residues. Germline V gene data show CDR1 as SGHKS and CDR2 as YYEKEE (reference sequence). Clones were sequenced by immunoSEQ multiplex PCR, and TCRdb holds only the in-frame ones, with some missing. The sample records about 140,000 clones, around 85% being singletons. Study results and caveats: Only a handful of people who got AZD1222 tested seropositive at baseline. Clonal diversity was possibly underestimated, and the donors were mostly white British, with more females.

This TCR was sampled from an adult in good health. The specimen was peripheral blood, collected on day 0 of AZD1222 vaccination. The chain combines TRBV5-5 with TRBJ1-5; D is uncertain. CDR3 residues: CASSIPVGSGCSNQPQHF. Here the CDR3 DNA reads TGTGCCAGCAGTATACCCGTGGGTTCGGGGTGCAGCAATCAGCCCCAGCATTTT.